This T cell receptor beta chain was captured by sequencing in a study of T cells after yellow fever vaccination. This clonotype was observed many times. MiXCR, run by TCRdb on the 5' RACE reads, gives a single entry per CDR3 protein. This sample carries roughly 500,000 distinct CDR3 sequences, about 19% of them seen once, and the ten largest clones take 13% to 15%. CDR3 length equals 12 residues. CDR1 is DFQATT and CDR2 is SNEGSKA in the germline V gene (reference sequence). The V end lost 6 bases, the J end lost 2 bases, and 11 bases lay between the germline ends. Sequenced material: PBMCs, taken 15 days after the yellow fever booster vaccination. The TCR sequence derives from a man under 40 who received the YFV17D yellow fever vaccine. The V gene is TRBV20-1, the J gene TRBJ2-7; possible D gene TRBD1, 5 bases. DNA of the CDR3: TGCAGTGCGGGCAGGGATACCTACGAGCAGTACTTC. Translated: CSAGRDTYEQYF.